Sequencing of this TCR beta chain was carried out in a study of cytomegalovirus exposure and HLA in healthy donors. Study-level background: Early released data comprised around 80 million unique TCRs from HLA-typed donors. Study-wide points: A later analysis associated approximately 17,000 TCR beta sequences with HLA alleles at a 0.05 false discovery rate. For most TCR beta V segments, an earlier analysis put the productive rate at about 87% or about 30% of the time. On later analysis, the bulk of CMV-associated TCR beta chains appeared to be HLA-restricted.

Primers included in the PCR were 60 Vbeta and 13 Jbeta primers. The protocol was immunoSEQ multiplex PCR, while the TCRdb copy is restricted to in-frame clones and leaves out a portion. The table shows about 140,000 clones, with 8.5% to 10% occurring only once. V was clipped by 0 bases and J by 7 bases; unmatched bases: 2. CDR3 size: 14 residues. Germline V lookup: CDR1 SGHVS, CDR2 FQNEAQ. A remark on this clone: Its antigen is not known.

Material for sequencing was PBMCs. This TCR derives from a man aged 50 to 59 in good health and CMV-seronegative. The chain links TRBV7-8 to TRBJ1-2, with 10 nucleotides matching TRBD1. The CDR3 DNA reads as TGTGCCAGCAGCTTAGCTGGGACAGGGGTTGGCTACACCTTC. This codes for CASSLAGTGVGYTF.